One and the same sample provided the 32 T cell receptor beta chains below, sequenced in a study of regulatory T cells in long-lasting Graves disease. Building the TCR beta libraries relied on iRepertoire HTBI primers, and CDR3 regions underwent Arm-PCR. TCRdb independently ran MiXCR on the multiplex PCR reads; one entry per CDR3 protein. The sample carries roughly 250,000 distinct CDR3 sequences, 18% recorded once. Described time point: newly diagnosed GD, antithyroid drugs for less than 3 months. The TCR library used RNA extracted from PBMCs. These data were also filed under a second study, of T cells in Graves' hyperthyroidism and ophthalmopathy.

The sequences come from peripheral blood mononuclear cells (PBMCs), collected at new diagnosis, from a patient treated with antithyroid drugs. The receptors derive from a woman in her 30s with Graves disease.

V is TRBV11-2 and J is TRBJ2-1; unclear D gene. Germline V lookup: CDR1 SGHAT, CDR2 FQNNGV. Trimming removed 4 bases at V and 3 bases at J, with 4 bases between. CDR3 size: 12 residues. The DNA for the CDR3 is TGTGCCAGCAGCTCTGGCTACAATGAGCAGTTCTTC. Its translation: CASSSGYNEQFF.

This clonotype was seen many times. One junction end does not reproduce the germline sequence, and a read error may be involved. V usage is TRBV11-1 and J usage is TRBJ1-1; D unclear. Germline V gives CDR1 SGHAT, CDR2 FQDESV (reference sequence). The CDR3 has 13 residues. The CDR3 here is CASSLTGITEAFF. DNA of the CDR3: TGCGCCAGCAGCTTAACCGGAATCACTGAAGCTTTCTTT. Full variable domain (missing parts from reference TRBV11-1 and TRBJ1-1): EAEVAQSPRYKITEKSQAVAFWCDPISGHATLYWYRQILGQGPELLVQFQDESVVDDSQLPKDRFSAERLKGVDSTLKIQPAELGDSAMYLCASSLTGITEAFFGQGTRLTVV.

This clonotype occurred many times. The chain couples TRBV11-1 to TRBJ2-7, with D maybe TRBD2 (6 bases). Germline V CDR1 and CDR2: SGHAT, FQDESV (reference sequence). The V end lost 3 bases, the J end lost 4 bases, and 7 bases lay between the germline ends. The CDR3 covers 12 residues. The CDR3 spells CASSLGTYEQYF. The CDR3 nucleotides are TGTGCCAGCAGCTTGGGGACTTACGAGCAGTACTTC.

This clonotype was seen repeatedly, ten times or more. This rearrangement joins TRBV2 to TRBJ1-1; D is undetermined. The CDR3 is 13 amino acids. The germline V and J ends were trimmed by 8 bases and 5 bases, with 15 bases remaining between them. Germline V lookup: CDR1 SNHLY, CDR2 FYNNEI. The CDR3 bases are TGTGCCAGCCGGGCGGAGATAGGGACTGAAGCTTTCTTT. Its protein product is CASRAEIGTEAFF.

This clonotype was picked up many times. The chain is built from TRBV20-1 and TRBJ1-3, with D uncertain. This CDR3 region has 15 residues. Germline V gene sequence: CDR1 DFQATT, CDR2 SNEGSKA (reference sequence). V was shortened by 0 bases and J by 0 bases, with 9 bases between the two germline ends. The CDR3 loop reads CSARDPLHSGNTIYF. DNA of the CDR3: TGCAGTGCTAGAGACCCGTTGCACTCTGGAAACACCATATATTTT.

This rearrangement joins TRBV6-4 to TRBJ2-7; TRBD2 is a possible D gene (6 bases). The CDR3 is 13 amino acids. V lost 8 bases and J lost 4, with 15 bases in between. Per the germline V gene, CDR1 is MRHNA and CDR2 is SNTAGT. The CDR3 region has the DNA TGTGCCAGCCAGGCTAGCGTACAATACGAGCAGTACTTC. Translated, it gives CASQASVQYEQYF.

About this clonotype itself: No conserved phenylalanine or tryptophan is present at the end of the CDR3, so a read error is the likely explanation. The chain uses TRBV29-1 and TRBJ2-2; a weak D match, TRBD1 (5 bases). CDR3 length equals 14 residues. Germline CDR1 is SQVTM and CDR2 is ANQGSEA. V was pared by 6 bases and J by 2 bases, with 13 bases between. The CDR3 DNA sequence: TGCAGCGTCTGGGATGACAGTAACACCGGGGAGCTGTTTCTT. This codes for CSVWDDSNTGELFL.

The chain recombines TRBV20-1 with TRBJ1-6; 8 nucleotides match TRBD1. Germline lookup yields CDR1 DFQATT and CDR2 SNEGSKA (reference sequence). CDR3 length: 15 residues. Trimming removed 5 bases from V and 5 bases from J; junction bases left unmatched: 8. The CDR3 coding sequence is TGCAGTGCTCCTGTTCCAGGGGGCAATAATTCACCCCTCCACTTT. Residues: CSAPVPGGNNSPLHF.

V and J are TRBV5-1 and TRBJ1-3, with D possibly being TRBD1 (5 bases). The CDR3 totals 16 residues. Germline V lookup: CDR1 SGHRS, CDR2 YFSETQ. The V and J ends lost 1 base and 0 bases respectively, with 11 bases between them. CDR3 nucleotides: TGCGCCAGCAGCTTGTCTCCCGGGGGCTCTGGAAACACCATATATTTT. Its translation: CASSLSPGGSGNTIYF.

The table lists this clonotype with a few counts. A read error likely explains this, since a far larger clone differs by one base. V gene TRBV7-9 combines with J gene TRBJ1-5, with 7 bases matching TRBD1. The CDR3 is made up of 17 amino acids. Losses at the gene ends were 5 bases for V and 2 bases for J; bases not matched to a gene: 12. The germline V gene encodes CDR1 SEHNR and CDR2 FQNEAQ (reference sequence). The CDR3 DNA reads TGTGCCAGCAGCCCCAAGACAGGGACTCATGGCAATCAGCCCCAGCATTTT. Its translation is CASSPKTGTHGNQPQHF.

This clonotype has at least ten counts. The chain is built from TRBV12-3 or TRBV12-4 and TRBJ1-3, with TRBD1 identical over 11 bases. This CDR3 contains 15 residues. V lost 5 bases, J lost 5 bases, and 5 bases stayed unmatched. CDR3 nucleotide sequence: TGTGCCAGCAGTACCGGACAGGGGGCGAGAAACACCATATATTTT. This gives the protein CASSTGQGARNTIYF.

This clonotype showed up many times. This sequence joins TRBV2 and TRBJ2-5; D is possibly TRBD1 (6 bases). V lost 2 bases to trimming and J lost 2 bases, with 15 bases between them. The CDR3 consists of 16 residues. The V gene's germline CDR1 is SNHLY and CDR2 FYNNEI. CDR3 sequence (DNA): TGTGCCAGCAGTGAAATCCCAACGACAGGTCAAGAGACCCAGTACTTC. This translates into CASSEIPTTGQETQYF.

This clonotype was seen repeatedly, ten times or more. This rearrangement joins TRBV20-1 to TRBJ1-1; D uncertain. The ends were cut back, 0 bases at V and 0 bases at J, with 8 bases in the middle. Per the germline V gene, CDR1 is DFQATT and CDR2 is SNEGSKA (reference sequence). The CDR3 sequence is 14 residues long. The CDR3 DNA reads TGCAGTGCTAGAGAGAGGGTGATGAACACTGAAGCTTTCTTT. Protein product: CSARERVMNTEAFF.

In its sample, this clonotype was seen a few times. A read error is possible here, since a much larger clone lies one base away. The chain recombines TRBV12-3 or TRBV12-4 with TRBJ1-1; a possible D gene is TRBD1 (6 bases). The CDR3 sequence is 12 residues long. CDR3 amino acids: CASRSGASLSLF. The CDR3 bases are TGTGCCAGCAGATCAGGGGCAAGCTTAAGTCTCTTT.

The table lists this clonotype with many counts. The chain couples TRBV6-5 to TRBJ1-1; TRBD1 matches at 7 bases. Germline CDR1 reads MNHEY; CDR2 reads SVGAGI. The CDR3 contains 15 residues. The trim removed 4 bases at V and 6 bases at J, leaving 11 bases unmatched. The CDR3 loop reads CASSFARRDRSEAFF. The CDR3 DNA sequence: TGTGCCAGCAGTTTCGCCCGCCGGGACAGATCTGAAGCTTTCTTT.

The genes are TRBV19 and TRBJ1-2; no definite D call. CDR3 length: 12 amino acids. V lost 6 bases and J 2 bases, leaving 7 bases between the germline ends. The germline V gene encodes CDR1 LNHDA and CDR2 SQIVND (reference sequence). This CDR3 is CASSFKNYGYTF. Written as DNA, the CDR3 is TGTGCCAGTAGCTTCAAGAACTATGGCTACACCTTC.

In this sample, this clonotype turned up many times. This sequence joins TRBV20-1 and TRBJ1-2; 10 bases line up with TRBD1. Germline CDR1 DFQATT, CDR2 SNEGSKA (reference sequence). This CDR3 contains 14 residues. Unmatched junction bases numbered 5, after V lost 3 bases and J lost 4 bases. This CDR3 reads CSASGDRGVYGYTF. CDR3 sequence (DNA): TGCAGTGCTAGTGGGGACAGGGGAGTCTATGGCTACACCTTC.

At least ten counts were recorded for this clonotype. This rearrangement joins TRBV7-9 to TRBJ1-2, with TRBD1 matching over 7 bases. The CDR3 totals 15 residues. CDR1 and CDR2 (germline): SEHNR, FQNEAQ (reference sequence). The V segment lost 8 bases and the J segment 8 bases; nucleotides outside the gene matches: 17. Here the CDR3 reads CASSITGETGQGYTF. The CDR3 DNA is TGTGCCAGCTCAATCACGGGAGAGACAGGGCAAGGCTACACCTTC.

In its sample, this clonotype was seen many times. The chain is built from TRBV7-9 and TRBJ2-7; a possible D gene is TRBD2 (6 bases). The CDR3 covers 14 residues. Trimming left V 7 bases short and J 2 bases short, with 15 bases between. The germline V gene encodes CDR1 SEHNR and CDR2 FQNEAQ (reference sequence). In DNA form, the CDR3 reads TGTGCCAGCAACCTGGGAGGCTCCCCCTACGAGCAGTACTTC. Protein product: CASNLGGSPYEQYF.

This chain connects TRBV20-1 to TRBJ1-4; 10 bases match TRBD1. Per germline, CDR1 DFQATT and CDR2 SNEGSKA (reference sequence). Trimming took 0 bases from V and 8 from J; bases not matched to a gene: 9. The CDR3 consists of 16 residues. Here the CDR3 DNA reads TGCAGTGCTAGAGATAACATTGGGACAGGGGCGGAAAAACTGTTTTTT. Its protein product is CSARDNIGTGAEKLFF.

The chain links TRBV28 to TRBJ2-7, with D possibly TRBD2 on 5 matching bases. V shed 8 bases and J shed 7 bases, with 12 bases lying between them. Germline assignment: CDR1 MDHEN and CDR2 SYDVKM. The CDR3 has 11 residues. CDR3 sequence reads: CASRVRGEQYF. CDR3 sequence (DNA): TGTGCCAGCCGAGTCCGGGGAGAGCAGTACTTC.

This clonotype was recorded many times. The rearrangement uses TRBV9 and TRBJ1-2, with a tentative D call TRBD1 (6 bases). This CDR3 is 15 amino acids long. The germline gives CDR1 SGDLS, CDR2 YYNGEE. Trimming pared 0 bases from V and 4 bases from J, leaving 13 bases between. The CDR3 coding sequence is TGTGCCAGCAGCGTAGCAGGGGACTCGACCTATGGCTACACCTTC. As protein: CASSVAGDSTYGYTF. Filled out from reference TRBV9 and TRBJ1-2, the complete variable domain reads DSGVTQTPKHLITATGQRVTLRCSPRSGDLSVYWYQQSLDQGLQFLIQYYNGEERAKGNILERFSAQQFPDLHSELNLSSLELGDSALYFCASSVAGDSTYGYTFGSGTRLTVV.

There are many counts of this clonotype. The chain recombines TRBV12-3 or TRBV12-4 with TRBJ1-5, with TRBD1 matching over 9 bases. The ends lost 10 bases at V and 6 bases at J; junction bases unmatched: 10. The CDR3 extends over 14 amino acids. CDR3 sequence: CAIATGGLVQPQHF. The CDR3 DNA follows: TGTGCCATCGCGACAGGGGGTTTGGTTCAGCCCCAGCATTTT.

This clonotype was counted at least ten times. In nucleotides, the CDR3 is TGCGCCAGCAGCTCGACAGGCGAAGGGCATGCAGATACGCAGTATTTT. Translated: CASSSTGEGHADTQYF. This chain uses TRBV5-1 with TRBJ2-3; a possible D gene is TRBD1 (6 bases). This CDR3 has 16 residues. V lost 3 bases, J lost 4 bases, and 18 bases lay in between. The germline V gene has CDR1 SGHRS and CDR2 YFSETQ.

This clonotype was seen only a few times. A much larger clone lies a single base off, so this may be a read error. This rearrangement joins TRBV7-3 to TRBJ1-1, with D unresolved. V was cut by 4 bases and J by 1 base, with 7 bases left in between. This CDR3 has 13 amino acids. CDR1 is SGHTA and CDR2 is FQGTGA in the germline V gene. CDR3 residues: CASSSQTNTEAFF. CDR3 nucleotide sequence: TGTGCCAGCAGCTCCCAGACGAACACTGAAGCTTTCTTT. The full variable domain, in which reference TRBV7-3 and TRBJ1-1 provide the parts outside the CDR3, is GAGVSQTPSNKVTEKGKYVELRCDPISGHTALYWYRQSLGQGPEFLIYFQGTGAADDSGLPNDRFFAVRPEGSVSTLKIQRTERGDSAVYLCASSSQTNTEAFFGQGTRLTVV.

This clonotype has a count of ten or more. V gene TRBV11-2 combines with J gene TRBJ1-3; no clear D. V lost 1 base to trimming and J lost 3 bases, with 22 bases between them. The CDR3 runs 19 residues. Germline CDR1 reads SGHAT; CDR2 reads FQNNGV. The CDR3 loop is CASSLGSVRRPAGGNTIYF. The CDR3 bases are TGTGCCAGCAGCTTAGGATCGGTCAGACGCCCCGCCGGTGGAAACACCATATATTTT.

This chain connects TRBV20-1 to TRBJ2-3; TRBD2 agrees at 8 bases. The V gene's germline CDR1 is DFQATT and CDR2 SNEGSKA (reference sequence). The CDR3 totals 13 residues. The J segment lost 4 bases and the V segment lost 3 bases, leaving 3 bases of the junction unmatched. In DNA form, the CDR3 reads TGCAGTGCTAGCGGGGGGGCCCCAGATACGCAGTATTTT. This encodes CSASGGAPDTQYF.

CDR3 protein: CASSRESYMNTEAFF. DNA for the CDR3: TGCGCCAGCAGCCGTGAGAGTTACATGAACACTGAAGCTTTCTTT. The genes are TRBV5-1 and TRBJ1-1; D gene ambiguous. The ends were cut back, 4 bases at V and 0 bases at J, with 13 bases in the middle. The CDR3 sequence is 15 residues long. Per the germline V gene, CDR1 is SGHRS and CDR2 is YFSETQ.

There are many counts of this clonotype. J is TRBJ2-2 and V is TRBV18; D gene unclear. This CDR3 is 17 amino acids long. Trimming removed 2 bases from V and 0 bases from J, with 13 bases in between. CDR1 KGHSH and CDR2 LQKENI come from the germline V gene. CDR3 sequence: CASSPSGKFANTGELFF. For the CDR3, the DNA is TGTGCCAGCTCACCAAGTGGAAAGTTCGCGAACACCGGGGAGCTGTTTTTT.

This chain uses TRBV20-1 with TRBJ2-2, with D perhaps being TRBD1 or TRBD2 (5 bases each). The CDR3 contains 14 residues. Trimming removed 3 bases from V and 2 bases from J, with 10 bases in between. The germline CDR1 and CDR2 sequences are DFQATT and SNEGSKA (reference sequence). The CDR3 here is CSARTDYNTGELFF. The CDR3, as DNA: TGCAGTGCTAGGACAGACTACAACACCGGGGAGCTGTTTTTT.

With regard to this clonotype: A far larger clone differs by one base, so this is likely a read error. This rearrangement joins TRBV2 to TRBJ2-1, with 7 bases fitting TRBD2. The germline gives CDR1 SNHLY, CDR2 FYNNEI. This CDR3 is built from 10 residues. DNA for the CDR3: TGTGCCAGCAGTGAGGGGGGGACGTACTTC. It yields the protein CASSEGGTYF. The variable domain in full, completed from reference TRBV2 and TRBJ2-1, reads EPEVTQTPSHQVTQMGQEVILRCVPISNHLYFYWYRQILGQKVEFLVSFYNNEISEKSEIFDDQFSVERPDGSNFTLKIRSTKLEDSAMYFCASSEGGTYFGPGTRLTVL.

In its sample, this clonotype was seen a few times. The chain carries TRBV6-4 and TRBJ1-1, with a possible D match to TRBD1 (5 bases). Germline lookup yields CDR1 MRHNA and CDR2 SNTAGT. The CDR3 spans 16 residues. V lost 4 bases, J lost 0 bases, and 15 bases lay in between. CDR3 in DNA: TGTGCCAGCAGTGTCGGAGGGGAGATCCTGAACACTGAAGCTTTCTTT. Protein sequence: CASSVGGEILNTEAFF.